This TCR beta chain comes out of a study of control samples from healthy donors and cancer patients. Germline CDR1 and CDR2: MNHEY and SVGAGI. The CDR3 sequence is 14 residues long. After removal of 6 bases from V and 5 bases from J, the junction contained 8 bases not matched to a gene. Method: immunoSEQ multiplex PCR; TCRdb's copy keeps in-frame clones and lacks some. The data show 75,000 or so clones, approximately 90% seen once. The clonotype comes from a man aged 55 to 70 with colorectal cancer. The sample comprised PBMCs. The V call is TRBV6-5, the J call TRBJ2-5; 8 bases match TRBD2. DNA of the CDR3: TGTGCCAGCAGACCACGCGGGGGGCGGGAGACCCAGTACTTC. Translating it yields CASRPRGGRETQYF.